The clone carrying this T cell receptor beta chain showed up many times. This CDR3 region has 18 residues. Germline V gives CDR1 LGHNA, CDR2 YSLEER. TCRdb re-analysed the 5' RACE reads in MiXCR, keeping a single row per CDR3 protein. The sample holds tens of thousands of distinct CDR3 sequences, approximately 6.9% seen once. The sample is drawn from a study of early T cells in non-severe SARS-CoV-2 infection. Sequences were derived from whole blood, sampled at baseline. This TCR was sampled from an adult who was a healthcare worker with PCR-confirmed SARS-CoV-2 infection or an uninfected control (not recorded which). The J gene is TRBJ2-2, the V gene TRBV4-3; D gene ambiguous. CDR3 protein: CNSSQAPLERANTGELFF. As DNA, the CDR3 is TGCAACAGCAGCCAAGCACCCCTAGAGCGAGCGAACACCGGGGAGCTGTTTTTT.